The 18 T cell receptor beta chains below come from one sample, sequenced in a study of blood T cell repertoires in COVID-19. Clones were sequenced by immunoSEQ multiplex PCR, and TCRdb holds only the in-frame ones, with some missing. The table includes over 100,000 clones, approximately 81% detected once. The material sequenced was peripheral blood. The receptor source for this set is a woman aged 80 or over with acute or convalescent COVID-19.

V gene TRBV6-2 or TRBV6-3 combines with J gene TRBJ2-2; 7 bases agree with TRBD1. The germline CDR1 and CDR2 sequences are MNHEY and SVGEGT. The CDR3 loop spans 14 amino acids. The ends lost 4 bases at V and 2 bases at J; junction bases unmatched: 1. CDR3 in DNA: TGTGCCAGCAGTTGGGACAGAAACACCGGGGAGCTGTTTTTT. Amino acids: CASSWDRNTGELFF.

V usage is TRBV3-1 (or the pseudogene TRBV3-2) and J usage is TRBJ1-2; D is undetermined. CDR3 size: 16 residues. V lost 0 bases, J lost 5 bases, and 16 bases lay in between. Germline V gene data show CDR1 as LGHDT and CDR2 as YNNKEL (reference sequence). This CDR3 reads CASSQDDGRDYYGYTF. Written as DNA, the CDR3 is TGTGCCAGCAGCCAAGATGATGGCAGAGACTATTATGGCTACACCTTC.

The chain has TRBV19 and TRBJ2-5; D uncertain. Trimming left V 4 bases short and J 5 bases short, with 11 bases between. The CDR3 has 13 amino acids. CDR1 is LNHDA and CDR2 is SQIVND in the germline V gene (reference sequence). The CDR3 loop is CASSTQSLETQYF. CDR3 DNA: TGTGCCAGTAGTACCCAGTCGCTGGAGACCCAGTACTTC.

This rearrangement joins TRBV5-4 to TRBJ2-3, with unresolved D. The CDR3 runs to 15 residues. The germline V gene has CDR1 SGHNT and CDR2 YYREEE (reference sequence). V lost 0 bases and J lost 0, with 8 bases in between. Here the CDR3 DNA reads TGTGCCAGCAGCTTGGCCACATCTAGCACAGATACGCAGTATTTT. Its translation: CASSLATSSTDTQYF.

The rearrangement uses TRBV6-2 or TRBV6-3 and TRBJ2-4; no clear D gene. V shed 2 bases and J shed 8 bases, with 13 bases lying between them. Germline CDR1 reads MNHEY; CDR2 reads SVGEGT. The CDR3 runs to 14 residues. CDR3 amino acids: CASSYRGSKDIQYF. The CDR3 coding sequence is TGTGCCAGCAGTTACAGAGGTAGTAAGGACATTCAGTACTTC.

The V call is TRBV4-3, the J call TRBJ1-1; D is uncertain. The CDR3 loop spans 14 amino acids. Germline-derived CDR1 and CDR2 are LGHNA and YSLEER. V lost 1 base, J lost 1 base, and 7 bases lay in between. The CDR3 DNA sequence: TGCGCCAGCAGCCAAGGCCATAGGAACACTGAAGCTTTCTTT. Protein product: CASSQGHRNTEAFF.

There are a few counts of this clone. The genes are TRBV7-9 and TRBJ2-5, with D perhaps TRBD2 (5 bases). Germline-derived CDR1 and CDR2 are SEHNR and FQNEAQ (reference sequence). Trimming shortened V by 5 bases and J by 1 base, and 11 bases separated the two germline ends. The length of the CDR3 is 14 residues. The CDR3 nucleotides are TGTGCCAGCAGCCCCTTCGGGGTCCAAGAGACCCAGTACTTC. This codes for CASSPFGVQETQYF.

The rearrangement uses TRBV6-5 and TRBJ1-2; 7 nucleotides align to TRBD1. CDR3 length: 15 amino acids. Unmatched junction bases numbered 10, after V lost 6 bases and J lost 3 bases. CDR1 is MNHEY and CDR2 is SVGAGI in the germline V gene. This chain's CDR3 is CASSTGTAADYGYTF. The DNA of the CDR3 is TGTGCCAGCAGCACCGGGACAGCTGCAGACTATGGCTACACCTTC.

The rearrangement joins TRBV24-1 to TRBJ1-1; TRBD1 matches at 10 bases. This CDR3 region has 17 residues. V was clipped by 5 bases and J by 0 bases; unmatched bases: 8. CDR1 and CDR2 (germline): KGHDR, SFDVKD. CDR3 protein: CATSARPGTGVNTEAFF. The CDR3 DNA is TGTGCCACCAGTGCCCGCCCGGGGACAGGGGTGAACACTGAAGCTTTCTTT.

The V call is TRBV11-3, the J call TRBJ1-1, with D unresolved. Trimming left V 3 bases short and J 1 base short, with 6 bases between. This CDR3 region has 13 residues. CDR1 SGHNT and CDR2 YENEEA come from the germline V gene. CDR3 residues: CASSLTGNTEAFF. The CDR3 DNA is TGTGCCAGCAGCTTGACGGGGAACACTGAAGCTTTCTTT.

CDR3 sequence reads: CATRTTDQNTGELFF. CDR3 DNA sequence: TGTGCCACCAGGACGACTGATCAAAACACCGGGGAGCTGTTTTTT. The chain has TRBV24-1 and TRBJ2-2, with unresolved D. The CDR3 totals 15 residues. V was cut by 7 bases and J by 2 bases, with 13 bases left in between. Germline CDR1 reads KGHDR; CDR2 reads SFDVKD.

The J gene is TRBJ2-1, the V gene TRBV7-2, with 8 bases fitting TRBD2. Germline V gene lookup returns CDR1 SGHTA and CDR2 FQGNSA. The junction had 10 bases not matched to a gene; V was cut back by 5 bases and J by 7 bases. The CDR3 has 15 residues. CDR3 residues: CASSQGRGADNEQFF. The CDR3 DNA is TGTGCCAGCAGCCAAGGGCGGGGGGCGGATAATGAGCAGTTCTTC.

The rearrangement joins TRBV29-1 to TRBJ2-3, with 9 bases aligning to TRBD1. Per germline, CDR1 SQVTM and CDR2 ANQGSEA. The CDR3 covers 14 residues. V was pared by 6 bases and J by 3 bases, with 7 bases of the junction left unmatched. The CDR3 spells CSVTGTGNTDTQYF. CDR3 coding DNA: TGCAGCGTCACCGGGACAGGGAATACAGATACGCAGTATTTT.

CDR3 sequence reads: CASSQVEVSPLHF. The DNA for the CDR3 is TGCGCCAGCAGCCAAGTGGAGGTATCACCCCTCCACTTT. The chain couples TRBV4-1 to TRBJ1-6; D is unclear. V was pared by 1 base and J by 10 bases, with 8 bases between. The CDR3 covers 13 residues. CDR1 and CDR2 (germline): MGHRA, YSYEKL.

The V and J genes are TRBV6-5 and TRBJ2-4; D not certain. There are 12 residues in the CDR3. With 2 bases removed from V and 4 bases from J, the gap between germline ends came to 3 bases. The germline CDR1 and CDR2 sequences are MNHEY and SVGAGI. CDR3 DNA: TGTGCCAGCAGTTACGCGAAAAACATTCAGTACTTC. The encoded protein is CASSYAKNIQYF.

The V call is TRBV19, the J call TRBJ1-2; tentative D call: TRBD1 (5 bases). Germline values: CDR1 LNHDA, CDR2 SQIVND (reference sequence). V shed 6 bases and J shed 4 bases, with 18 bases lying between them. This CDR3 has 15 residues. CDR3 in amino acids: CASSQDHGGIYGYTF. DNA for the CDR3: TGTGCCAGTAGCCAGGACCATGGGGGGATCTATGGCTACACCTTC.

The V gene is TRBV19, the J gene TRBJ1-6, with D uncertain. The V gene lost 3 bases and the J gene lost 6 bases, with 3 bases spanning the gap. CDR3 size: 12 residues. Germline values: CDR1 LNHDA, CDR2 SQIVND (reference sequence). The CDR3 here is CASSIRNSPLHF. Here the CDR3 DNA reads TGTGCCAGTAGTATCCGTAATTCACCCCTCCACTTT. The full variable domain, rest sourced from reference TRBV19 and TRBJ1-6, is DGGITQSPKYLFRKEGQNVTLSCEQNLNHDAMYWYRQDPGQGLRLIYYSQIVNDFQKGDIAEGYSVSREKKESFPLTVTSAQKNPTAFYLCASSIRNSPLHFGNGTRLTVT.

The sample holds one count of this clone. The CDR3 protein is CATSRDLQRGDQPQHF. The CDR3 DNA sequence: TGTGCCACCAGCAGAGATCTACAGCGGGGCGATCAGCCCCAGCATTTT. This chain links TRBV15 with TRBJ1-5, with TRBD1 as a possible D gene (5 bases). V was shortened by 0 bases and J by 5 bases, with 14 bases between the two germline ends. The germline gives CDR1 LNHNV, CDR2 YYDKDF (reference sequence). The CDR3 runs to 16 residues.